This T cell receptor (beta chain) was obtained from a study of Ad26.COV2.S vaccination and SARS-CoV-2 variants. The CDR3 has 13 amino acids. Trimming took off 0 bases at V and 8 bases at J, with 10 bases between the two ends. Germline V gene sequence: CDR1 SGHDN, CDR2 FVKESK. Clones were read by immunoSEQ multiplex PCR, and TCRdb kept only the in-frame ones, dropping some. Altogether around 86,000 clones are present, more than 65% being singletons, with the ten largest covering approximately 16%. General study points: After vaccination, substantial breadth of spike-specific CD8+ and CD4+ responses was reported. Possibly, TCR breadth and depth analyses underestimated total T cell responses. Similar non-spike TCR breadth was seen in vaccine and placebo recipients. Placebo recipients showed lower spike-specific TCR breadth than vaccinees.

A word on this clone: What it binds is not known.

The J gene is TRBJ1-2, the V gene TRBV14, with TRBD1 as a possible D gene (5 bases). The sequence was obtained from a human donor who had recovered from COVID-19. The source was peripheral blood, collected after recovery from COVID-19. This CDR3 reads CASSQEAGWGYTF. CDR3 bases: TGTGCCAGCAGCCAAGAGGCAGGGTGGGGCTACACCTTC.